This T cell receptor beta chain was identified during a study of OX40 agonist ivuxolimab in advanced cancers. Study details: Six ivuxolimab dose levels, 0.01 to 10 mg/kg, were given intravenously every 2 weeks.

Samples were taken at baseline and on day 1 of cycles 4 and 7. Repertoires were generated with immunoSEQ multiplex PCR, while TCRdb's copy carries only in-frame clones and drops some. The data contain 85,000 to 120,000 clones, about nine tenths of them seen just once; the ten biggest clones take up about 0.48%. Germline V gives CDR1 LGHNA, CDR2 YSLEER. Between the trimmed V and J ends, which lost 5 bases and 13 bases, there was a span of 15 bases. The CDR3 consists of 13 residues. The TCR comes from an adult with an advanced solid tumor such as melanoma, head and neck, liver or kidney cancer. The chain recombines TRBV4-3 with TRBJ1-6; D remains ambiguous. Material: CD4+ or CD8+ T cells sorted from blood, obtained in a trial of the OX40 agonist ivuxolimab. The CDR3 reads CASSGKIGDPLHF. CDR3 DNA: TGCGCCAGCAGCGGAAAGATCGGGGATCCCCTCCACTTT.